A single sample is the source of the 7 T cell receptor beta chains below, sequenced in a study of regulatory T cells in long-lasting Graves disease. Noted time point: newly diagnosed GD, antithyroid drugs for less than 3 months. Extracted RNA from PBMCs served as the source of the TCR library. HTBI primers from iRepertoire and Arm-PCR of CDR3 regions yielded the TCR beta libraries. One entry per CDR3 protein results from TCRdb running MiXCR on the multiplex PCR reads. The table lists a few hundred thousand distinct CDR3 sequences, around 20% of them singletons. The sequencing here drew on peripheral blood mononuclear cells (PBMCs), taken at new diagnosis, from a patient treated with antithyroid drugs. These receptors came from a female donor with Graves disease.

The chain joins TRBV30 to TRBJ2-1; D gene uncertain. Trimming removed 1 base from V and 8 bases from J, with 15 bases in between. The germline V gene has CDR1 GTSNPN and CDR2 SVGIG (reference sequence). This CDR3 region has 14 residues. CDR3: CAWSGPPELDEQFF. CDR3 coding DNA: TGTGCCTGGAGTGGCCCACCCGAGCTCGATGAGCAGTTCTTC.

This clonotype was detected many times. The chain carries TRBV5-4 and TRBJ1-2, with D perhaps TRBD1 (5 bases). Germline-derived CDR1 and CDR2 are SGHNT and YYREEE (reference sequence). The CDR3 is 15 residues long. With 5 bases removed from V and 6 bases from J, the gap between germline ends came to 20 bases. As DNA, the CDR3 is TGTGCCAGCAGTCGCGACAGCGGAGGGCCAGATGGCTACACCTTC. This translates into CASSRDSGGPDGYTF.

The table lists this clonotype with many counts. The CDR3 region has the DNA TGTGCCAGCAGCTTAGTAGCCAGCAGGAACACCGGGGAGCTGTTTTTT. Protein: CASSLVASRNTGELFF. The chain employs TRBV7-6 and TRBJ2-2, with D unclear. In germline, CDR1 is SGHVS, CDR2 FNYEAQ. The V gene lost 1 base and the J gene lost 1 base, with 10 bases spanning the gap. The CDR3 length is 16 residues.

This clonotype was counted ten times or more. J is TRBJ2-1 and V is TRBV10-3; 8 nucleotides align to TRBD2. This CDR3 region has 13 residues. Losses at the gene ends were 10 bases for V and 7 bases for J; bases not matched to a gene: 9. Germline-derived CDR1 and CDR2 are ENHRY and SYGVKD. The CDR3 here is CATIAGTANEQFF. In nucleotides, the CDR3 is TGTGCCACAATAGCGGGAACGGCGAATGAGCAGTTCTTC.

As concerns this clonotype: A read error may explain this, as a much larger clone is one base away. The CDR3 DNA follows: TGTGCCAGCAGTTGGGGACGCTCCTACGAGCAGTACTTC. It translates to CASSWGRSYEQYF. The chain couples TRBV6-4 to TRBJ2-7; either TRBD1 or TRBD2 may supply D (5 bases each). CDR1 and CDR2 (germline): MRHNA, SNTAGT. V shed 5 bases and J shed 0 bases, with 8 bases lying between them. The CDR3 totals 13 residues.

This clonotype was seen ten or more times. The chain has TRBV27 and TRBJ2-1, with 7 bases aligning to TRBD2. Per the germline V gene, CDR1 is MNHEY and CDR2 is SMNVEV (reference sequence). V was pared by 3 bases and J by 8 bases, with 4 bases of the junction left unmatched. The CDR3 has 13 residues. CDR3 protein: CASSLSGRYEQFF. The CDR3, as DNA: TGTGCCAGCAGTTTGTCCGGGAGGTATGAGCAGTTCTTC.

This clonotype was found many times. The chain recombines TRBV7-2 with TRBJ2-1; D might be TRBD2 (5 bases). The CDR3 length is 14 residues. Trimming removed 1 base at V and 4 bases at J, with 8 bases between. Germline CDR1 and CDR2: SGHTA and FQGNSA. CDR3 sequence reads: CASSLDREYNEQFF. The CDR3 DNA is TGTGCCAGCAGCTTAGATCGGGAATACAATGAGCAGTTCTTC.